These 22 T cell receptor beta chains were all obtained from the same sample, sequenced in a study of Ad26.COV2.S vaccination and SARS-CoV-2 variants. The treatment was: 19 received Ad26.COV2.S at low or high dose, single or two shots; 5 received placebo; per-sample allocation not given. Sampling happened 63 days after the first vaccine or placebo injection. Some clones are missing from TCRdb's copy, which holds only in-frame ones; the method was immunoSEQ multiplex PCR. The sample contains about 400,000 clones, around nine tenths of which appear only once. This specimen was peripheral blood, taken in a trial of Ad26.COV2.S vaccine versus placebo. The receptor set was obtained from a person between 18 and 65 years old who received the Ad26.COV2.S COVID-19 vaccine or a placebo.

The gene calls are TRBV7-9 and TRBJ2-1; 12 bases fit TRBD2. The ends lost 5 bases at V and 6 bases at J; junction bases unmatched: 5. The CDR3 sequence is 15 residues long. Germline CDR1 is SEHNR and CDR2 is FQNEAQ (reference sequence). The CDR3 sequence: CASSPLAGGRNEQFF. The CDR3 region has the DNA TGTGCCAGCAGCCCTCTAGCGGGAGGGCGCAATGAGCAGTTCTTC.

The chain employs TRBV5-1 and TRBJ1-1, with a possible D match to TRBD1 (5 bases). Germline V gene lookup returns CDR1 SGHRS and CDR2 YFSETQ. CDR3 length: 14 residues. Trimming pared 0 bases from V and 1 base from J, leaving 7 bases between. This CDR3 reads CASSLGQKNTEAFF. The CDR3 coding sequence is TGCGCCAGCAGCTTGGGACAGAAGAACACTGAAGCTTTCTTT.

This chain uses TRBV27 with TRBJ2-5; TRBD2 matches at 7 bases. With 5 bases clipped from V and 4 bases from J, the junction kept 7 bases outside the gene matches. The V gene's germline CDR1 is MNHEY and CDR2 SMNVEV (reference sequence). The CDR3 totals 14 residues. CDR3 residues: CASSTSANRETQYF. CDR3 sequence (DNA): TGTGCCAGCAGTACTAGCGCGAATAGAGAGACCCAGTACTTC.

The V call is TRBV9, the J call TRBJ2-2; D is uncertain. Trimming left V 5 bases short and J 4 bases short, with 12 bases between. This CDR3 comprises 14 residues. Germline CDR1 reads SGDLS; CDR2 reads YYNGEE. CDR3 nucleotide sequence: TGTGCCAGCAGTTTCCGTGGTAGCACCGGGGAGCTGTTTTTT. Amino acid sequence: CASSFRGSTGELFF.

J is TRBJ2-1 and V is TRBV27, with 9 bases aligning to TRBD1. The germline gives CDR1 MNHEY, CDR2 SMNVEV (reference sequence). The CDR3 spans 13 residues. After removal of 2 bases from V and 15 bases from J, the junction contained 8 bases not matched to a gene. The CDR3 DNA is TGTGCCAGCAGTTTAGAAACAGGGGGCGCGGTGTTCTTC. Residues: CASSLETGGAVFF.

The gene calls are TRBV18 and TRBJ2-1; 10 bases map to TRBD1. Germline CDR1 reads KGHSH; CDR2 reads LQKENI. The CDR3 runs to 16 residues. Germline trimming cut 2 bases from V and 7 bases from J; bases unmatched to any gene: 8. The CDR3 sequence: CASSPYGQGGGNEQFF. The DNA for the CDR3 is TGTGCCAGCTCACCATACGGACAGGGGGGAGGGAATGAGCAGTTCTTC.

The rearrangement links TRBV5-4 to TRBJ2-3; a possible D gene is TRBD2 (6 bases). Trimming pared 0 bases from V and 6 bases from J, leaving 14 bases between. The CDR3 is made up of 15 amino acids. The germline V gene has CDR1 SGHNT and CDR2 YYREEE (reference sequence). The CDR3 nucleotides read TGTGCCAGCAGCTTGGTGACGGGAGTTGGTGATACGCAGTATTTT. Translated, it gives CASSLVTGVGDTQYF. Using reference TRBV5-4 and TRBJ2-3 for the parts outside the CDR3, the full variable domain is ETGVTQSPTHLIKTRGQQVTLRCSSQSGHNTVSWYQQALGQGPQFIFQYYREEENGRGNFPPRFSGLQFPNYSSELNVNALELDDSALYLCASSLVTGVGDTQYFGPGTRLTVL.

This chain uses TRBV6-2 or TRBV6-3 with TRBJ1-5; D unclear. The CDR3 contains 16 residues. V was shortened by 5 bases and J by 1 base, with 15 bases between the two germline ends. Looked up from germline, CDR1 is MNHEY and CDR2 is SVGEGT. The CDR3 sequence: CASSTDLGASNQPQHF. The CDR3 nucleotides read TGTGCCAGCAGTACCGACCTGGGAGCCAGCAATCAGCCCCAGCATTTT.

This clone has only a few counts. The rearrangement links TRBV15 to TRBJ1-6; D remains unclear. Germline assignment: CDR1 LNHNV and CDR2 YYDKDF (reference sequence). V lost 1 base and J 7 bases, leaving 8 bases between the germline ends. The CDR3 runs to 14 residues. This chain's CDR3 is CATSRGSENSPLHF. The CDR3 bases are TGTGCCACCAGCAGAGGCAGTGAAAATTCACCCCTCCACTTT.

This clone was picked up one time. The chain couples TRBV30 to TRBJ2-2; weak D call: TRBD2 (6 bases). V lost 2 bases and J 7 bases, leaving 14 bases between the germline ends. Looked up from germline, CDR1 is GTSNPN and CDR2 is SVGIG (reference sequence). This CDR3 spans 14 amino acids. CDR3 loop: CAWSFRLEGGELFF. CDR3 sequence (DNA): TGTGCCTGGAGTTTCCGACTGGAGGGCGGGGAGCTGTTTTTT. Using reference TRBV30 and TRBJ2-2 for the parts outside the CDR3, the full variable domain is SQTIHQWPATLVQPVGSPLSLECTVEGTSNPNLYWYRQAAGRGLQLLFYSVGIGQISSEVPQNLSASRPQDRQFILSSKKLLLSDSGFYLCAWSFRLEGGELFFGEGSRLTVL.

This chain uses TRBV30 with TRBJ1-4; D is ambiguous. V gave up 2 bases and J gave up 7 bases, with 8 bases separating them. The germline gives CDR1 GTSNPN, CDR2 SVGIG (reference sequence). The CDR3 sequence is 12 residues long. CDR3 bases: TGTGCCTGGAGTCTCCAGCGTGAAAAACTGTTTTTT. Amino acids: CAWSLQREKLFF.

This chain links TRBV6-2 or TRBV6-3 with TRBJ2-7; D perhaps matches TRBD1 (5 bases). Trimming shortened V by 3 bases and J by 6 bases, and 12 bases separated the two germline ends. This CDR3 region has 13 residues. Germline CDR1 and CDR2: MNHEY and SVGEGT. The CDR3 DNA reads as TGTGCCAGCAGTTATTTGGCAGGGTTCGAGCAGTACTTC. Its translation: CASSYLAGFEQYF.

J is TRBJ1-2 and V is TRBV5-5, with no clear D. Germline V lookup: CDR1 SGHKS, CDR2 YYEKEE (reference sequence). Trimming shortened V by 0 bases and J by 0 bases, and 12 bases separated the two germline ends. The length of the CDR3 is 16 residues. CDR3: CASSLAGSLANYGYTF. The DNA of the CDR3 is TGTGCCAGCAGCTTGGCGGGATCGCTCGCTAACTATGGCTACACCTTC.

CDR3 residues: CASSSSPLETQYF. CDR3 in DNA: TGTGCCAGCAGCTCCTCCCCCCTAGAGACCCAGTACTTC. J is TRBJ2-5 and V is TRBV7-3; D not resolved. The V gene lost 4 bases and the J gene lost 4 bases, with 10 bases spanning the gap. In germline, CDR1 is SGHTA, CDR2 FQGTGA. The CDR3 length is 13 residues.

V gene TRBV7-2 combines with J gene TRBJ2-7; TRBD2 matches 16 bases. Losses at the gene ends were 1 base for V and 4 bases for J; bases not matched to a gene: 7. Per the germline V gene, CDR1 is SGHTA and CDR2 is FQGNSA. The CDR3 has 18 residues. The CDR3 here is CASSLVKGLAGGRYEQYF. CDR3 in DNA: TGTGCCAGCAGCTTAGTCAAGGGACTAGCGGGAGGGCGGTACGAGCAGTACTTC.

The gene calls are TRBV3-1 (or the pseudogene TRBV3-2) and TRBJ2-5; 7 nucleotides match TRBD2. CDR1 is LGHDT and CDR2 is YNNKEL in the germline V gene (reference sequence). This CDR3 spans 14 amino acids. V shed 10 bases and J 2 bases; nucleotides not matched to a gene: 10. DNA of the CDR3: TGTGCCATTTCTGGCGGGAGCTGGCAAGAGACCCAGTACTTC. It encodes CAISGGSWQETQYF.

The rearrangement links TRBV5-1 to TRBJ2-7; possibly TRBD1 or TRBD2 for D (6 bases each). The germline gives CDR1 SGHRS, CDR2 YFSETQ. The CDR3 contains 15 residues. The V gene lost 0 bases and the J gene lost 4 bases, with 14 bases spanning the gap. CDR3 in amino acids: CASSLDRGQVYEQYF. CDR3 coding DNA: TGCGCCAGCAGCTTGGACCGGGGGCAAGTTTACGAGCAGTACTTC. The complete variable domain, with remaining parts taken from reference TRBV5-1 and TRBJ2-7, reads KAGVTQTPRYLIKTRGQQVTLSCSPISGHRSVSWYQQTPGQGLQFLFEYFSETQRNKGNFPGRFSGRQFSNSRSEMNVSTLELGDSALYLCASSLDRGQVYEQYFGPGTRLTVT.

The CDR3 sequence is CASSLTSGSYNEQFF. CDR3 DNA sequence: TGTGCCAGCAGTCTCACTAGCGGCTCCTACAATGAGCAGTTCTTC. The genes are TRBV28 and TRBJ2-1, with 8 positions matching TRBD2. Trimming took 5 bases from V and 0 from J; bases not matched to a gene: 3. The germline gives CDR1 MDHEN, CDR2 SYDVKM. The CDR3 sequence is 15 residues long.

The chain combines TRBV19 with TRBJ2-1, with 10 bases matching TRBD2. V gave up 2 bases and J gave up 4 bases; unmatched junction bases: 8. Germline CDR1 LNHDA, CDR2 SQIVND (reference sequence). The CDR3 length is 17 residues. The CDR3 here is CASSITLASGRYNEQFF. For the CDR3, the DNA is TGTGCCAGTAGTATAACCCTGGCTAGCGGGAGATACAATGAGCAGTTCTTC.

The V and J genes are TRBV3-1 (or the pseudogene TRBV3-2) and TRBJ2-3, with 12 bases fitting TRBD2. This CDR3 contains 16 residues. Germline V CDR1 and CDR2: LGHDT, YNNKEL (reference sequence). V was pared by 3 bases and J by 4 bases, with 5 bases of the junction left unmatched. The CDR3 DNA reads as TGTGCCAGCAGCCAGAAGACTAGCGGGAGTTCAGATACGCAGTATTTT. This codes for CASSQKTSGSSDTQYF.

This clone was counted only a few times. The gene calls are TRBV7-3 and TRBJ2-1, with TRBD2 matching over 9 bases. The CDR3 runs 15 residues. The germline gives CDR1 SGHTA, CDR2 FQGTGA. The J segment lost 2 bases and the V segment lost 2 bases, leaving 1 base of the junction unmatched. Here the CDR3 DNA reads TGTGCCAGCAGCTTAGCGGGAGGGCCCTACAATGAGCAGTTCTTC. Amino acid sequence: CASSLAGGPYNEQFF.

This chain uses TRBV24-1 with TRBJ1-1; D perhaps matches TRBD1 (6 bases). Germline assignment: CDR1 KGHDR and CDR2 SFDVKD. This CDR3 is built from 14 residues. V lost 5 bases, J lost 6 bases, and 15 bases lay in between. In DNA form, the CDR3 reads TGTGCCACCAGTGGGCCGGGGGGGGCCCCTGAAGCTTTCTTT. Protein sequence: CATSGPGGAPEAFF.